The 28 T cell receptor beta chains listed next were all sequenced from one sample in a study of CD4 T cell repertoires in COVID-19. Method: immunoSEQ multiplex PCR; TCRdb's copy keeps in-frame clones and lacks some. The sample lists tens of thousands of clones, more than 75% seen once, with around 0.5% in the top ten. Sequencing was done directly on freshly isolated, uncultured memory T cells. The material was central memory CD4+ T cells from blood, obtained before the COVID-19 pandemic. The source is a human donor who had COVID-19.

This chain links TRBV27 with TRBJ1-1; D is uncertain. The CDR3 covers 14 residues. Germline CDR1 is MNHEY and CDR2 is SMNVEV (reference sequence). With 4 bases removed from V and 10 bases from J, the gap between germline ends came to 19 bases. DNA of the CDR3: TGTGCCAGCAGTTCCCTGACTGGCGGGATGGGAGCTTTCTTT. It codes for CASSSLTGGMGAFF.

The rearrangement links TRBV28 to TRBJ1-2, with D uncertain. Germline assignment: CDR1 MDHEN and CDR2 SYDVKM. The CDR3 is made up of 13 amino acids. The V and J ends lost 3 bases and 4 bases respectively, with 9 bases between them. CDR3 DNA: TGTGCCAGCAGTTTGGTGGCAGTCTATGGCTACACCTTC. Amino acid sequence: CASSLVAVYGYTF.

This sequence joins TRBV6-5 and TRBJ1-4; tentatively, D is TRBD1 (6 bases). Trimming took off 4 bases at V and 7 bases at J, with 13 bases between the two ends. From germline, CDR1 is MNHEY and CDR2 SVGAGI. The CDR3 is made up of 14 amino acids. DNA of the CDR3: TGTGCCAGCAGTTCCCGGGGGGCGGGTGAAAAACTGTTTTTT. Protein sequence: CASSSRGAGEKLFF.

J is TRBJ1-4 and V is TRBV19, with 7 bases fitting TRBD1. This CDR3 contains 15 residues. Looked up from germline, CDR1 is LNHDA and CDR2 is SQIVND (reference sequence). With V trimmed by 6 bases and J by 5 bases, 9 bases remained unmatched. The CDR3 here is CASRASGTVNEKLFF. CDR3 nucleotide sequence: TGTGCCAGTAGGGCTTCCGGGACAGTAAATGAAAAACTGTTTTTT.

The CDR3 nucleotides are TGTGCCAGCAGCACCGGACAGCCAGATACGCAGTATTTT. Translated: CASSTGQPDTQYF. The V gene is TRBV7-3, the J gene TRBJ2-3; TRBD1 might be the D (6 bases). This CDR3 has 13 residues. Trimming cost V 5 bases and J 4 bases, with 10 bases left between them. Germline V gene lookup returns CDR1 SGHTA and CDR2 FQGTGA.

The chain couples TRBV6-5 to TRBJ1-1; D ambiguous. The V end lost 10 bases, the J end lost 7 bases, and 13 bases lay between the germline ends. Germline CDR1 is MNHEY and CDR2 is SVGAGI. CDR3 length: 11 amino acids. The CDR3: CATRGSGEAFF. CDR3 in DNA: TGTGCCACCCGGGGATCGGGTGAAGCTTTCTTT.

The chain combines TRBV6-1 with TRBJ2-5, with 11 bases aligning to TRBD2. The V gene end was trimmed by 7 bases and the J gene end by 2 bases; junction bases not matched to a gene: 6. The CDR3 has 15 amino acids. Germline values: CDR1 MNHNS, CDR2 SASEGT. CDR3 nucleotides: TGTGCCAGCATTAGACTAGCGGGACCACAAGAGACCCAGTACTTC. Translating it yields CASIRLAGPQETQYF.

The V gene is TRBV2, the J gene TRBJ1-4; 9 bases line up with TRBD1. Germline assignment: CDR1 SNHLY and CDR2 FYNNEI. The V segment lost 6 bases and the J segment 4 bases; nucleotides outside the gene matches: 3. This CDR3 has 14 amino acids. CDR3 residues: CASRGDRDNEKLFF. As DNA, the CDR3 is TGTGCCAGCAGGGGGGACAGGGATAATGAAAAACTGTTTTTT.

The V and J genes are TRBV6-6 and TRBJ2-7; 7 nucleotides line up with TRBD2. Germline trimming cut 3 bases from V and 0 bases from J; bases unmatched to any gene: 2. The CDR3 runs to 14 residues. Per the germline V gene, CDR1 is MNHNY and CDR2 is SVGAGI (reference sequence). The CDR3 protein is CASSYTSDSYEQYF. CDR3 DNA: TGTGCCAGCAGTTATACTAGCGACTCCTACGAGCAGTACTTC.

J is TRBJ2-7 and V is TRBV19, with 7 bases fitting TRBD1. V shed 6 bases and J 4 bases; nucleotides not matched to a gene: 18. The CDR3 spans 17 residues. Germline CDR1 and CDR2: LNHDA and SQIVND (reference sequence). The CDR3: CASSLGQASTRGYEQYF. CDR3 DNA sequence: TGTGCCAGTAGCCTTGGACAGGCAAGTACCAGAGGGTACGAGCAGTACTTC.

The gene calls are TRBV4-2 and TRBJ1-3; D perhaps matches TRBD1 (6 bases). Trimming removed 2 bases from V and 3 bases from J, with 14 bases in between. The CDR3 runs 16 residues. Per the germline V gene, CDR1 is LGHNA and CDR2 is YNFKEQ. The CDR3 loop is CASSQSDRLIGNTIYF. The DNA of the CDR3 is TGTGCCAGCAGCCAATCTGACAGGTTGATTGGAAACACCATATATTTT.

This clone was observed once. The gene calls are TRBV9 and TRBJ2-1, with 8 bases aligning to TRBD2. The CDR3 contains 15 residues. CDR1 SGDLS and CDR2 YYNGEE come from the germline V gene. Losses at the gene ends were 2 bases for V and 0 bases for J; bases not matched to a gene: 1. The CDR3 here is CASSVAGGSYNEQFF. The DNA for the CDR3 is TGTGCCAGCAGCGTTGCGGGGGGCTCCTACAATGAGCAGTTCTTC.

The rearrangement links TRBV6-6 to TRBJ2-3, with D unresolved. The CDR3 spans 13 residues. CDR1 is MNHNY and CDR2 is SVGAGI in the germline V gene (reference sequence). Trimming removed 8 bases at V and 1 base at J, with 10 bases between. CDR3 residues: CASLRSGTDTQYF. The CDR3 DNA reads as TGTGCCAGCCTGCGCAGCGGCACAGATACGCAGTATTTT.

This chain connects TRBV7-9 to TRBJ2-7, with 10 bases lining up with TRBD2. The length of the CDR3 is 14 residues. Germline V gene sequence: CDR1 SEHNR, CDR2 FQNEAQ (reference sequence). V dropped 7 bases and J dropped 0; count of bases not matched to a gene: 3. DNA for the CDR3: TGTGCCAGCACCGTAGCGGGGGGCTCCTACGAGCAGTACTTC. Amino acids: CASTVAGGSYEQYF.

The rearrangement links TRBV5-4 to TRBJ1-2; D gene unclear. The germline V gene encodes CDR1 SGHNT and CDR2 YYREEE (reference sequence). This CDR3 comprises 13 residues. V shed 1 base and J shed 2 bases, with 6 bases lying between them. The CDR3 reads CASSLRGNYGYTF. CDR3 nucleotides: TGTGCCAGCAGCTTGAGAGGGAACTATGGCTACACCTTC.

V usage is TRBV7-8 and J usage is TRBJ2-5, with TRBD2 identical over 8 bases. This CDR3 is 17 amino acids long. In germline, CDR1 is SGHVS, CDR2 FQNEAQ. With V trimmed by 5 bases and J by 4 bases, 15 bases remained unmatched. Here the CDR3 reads CASSPAPAGAHIETQYF. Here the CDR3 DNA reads TGTGCCAGCAGCCCCGCCCCAGCGGGGGCACATATAGAGACCCAGTACTTC.

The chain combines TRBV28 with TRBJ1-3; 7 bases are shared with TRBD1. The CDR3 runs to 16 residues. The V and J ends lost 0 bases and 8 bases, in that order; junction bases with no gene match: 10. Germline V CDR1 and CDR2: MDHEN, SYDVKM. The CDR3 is CASSLWQLDRADTIYF. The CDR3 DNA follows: TGTGCCAGCAGTTTATGGCAACTAGACAGGGCGGACACCATATATTTT.

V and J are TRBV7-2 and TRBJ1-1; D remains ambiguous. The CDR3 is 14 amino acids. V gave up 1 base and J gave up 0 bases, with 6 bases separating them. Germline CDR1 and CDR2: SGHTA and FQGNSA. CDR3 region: CASSLVQMNTEAFF. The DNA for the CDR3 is TGTGCCAGCAGCTTAGTCCAGATGAACACTGAAGCTTTCTTT.

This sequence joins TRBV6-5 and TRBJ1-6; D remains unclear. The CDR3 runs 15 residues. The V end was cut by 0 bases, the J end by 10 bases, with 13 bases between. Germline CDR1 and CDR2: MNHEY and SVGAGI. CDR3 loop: CASSYSAGMASPLHF. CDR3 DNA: TGTGCCAGCAGTTACTCGGCGGGAATGGCGTCACCCCTCCACTTT.

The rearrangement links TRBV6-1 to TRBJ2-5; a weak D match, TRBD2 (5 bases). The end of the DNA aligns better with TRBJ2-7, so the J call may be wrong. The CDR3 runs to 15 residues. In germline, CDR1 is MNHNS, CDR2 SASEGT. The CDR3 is CASSDEDWSSYEQYF. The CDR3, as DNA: TGTGCCAGCAGTGATGAGGACTGGAGCTCCTACGAGCAGTACTTC.

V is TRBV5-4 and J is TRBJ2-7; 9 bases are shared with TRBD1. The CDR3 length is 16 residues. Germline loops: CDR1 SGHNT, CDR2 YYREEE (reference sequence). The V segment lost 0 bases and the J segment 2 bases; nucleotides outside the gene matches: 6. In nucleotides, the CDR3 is TGTGCCAGCAGCTTGGCGGGACAGGGAATCCCCTACGAGCAGTACTTC. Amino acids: CASSLAGQGIPYEQYF.

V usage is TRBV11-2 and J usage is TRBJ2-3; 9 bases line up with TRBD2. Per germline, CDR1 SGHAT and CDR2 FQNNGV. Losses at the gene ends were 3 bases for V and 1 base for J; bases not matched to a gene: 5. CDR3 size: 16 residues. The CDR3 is CASSFLASGGTDTQYF. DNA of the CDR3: TGTGCCAGCAGCTTTCTAGCTAGCGGGGGCACAGATACGCAGTATTTT.

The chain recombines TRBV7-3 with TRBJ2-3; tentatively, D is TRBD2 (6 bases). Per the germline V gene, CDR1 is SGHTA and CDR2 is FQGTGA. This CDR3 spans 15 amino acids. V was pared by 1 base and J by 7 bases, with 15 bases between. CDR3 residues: CASSLNGGNQYTQYF. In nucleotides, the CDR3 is TGTGCCAGCAGCTTAAACGGGGGTAATCAATATACGCAGTATTTT.

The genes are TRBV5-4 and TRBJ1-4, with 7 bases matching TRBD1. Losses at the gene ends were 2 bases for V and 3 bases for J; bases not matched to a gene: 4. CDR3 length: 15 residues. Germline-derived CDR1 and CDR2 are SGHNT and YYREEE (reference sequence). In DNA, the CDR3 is TGTGCCAGCAGCTTCACAGGGGTGGCTAATGAAAAACTGTTTTTT. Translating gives CASSFTGVANEKLFF.

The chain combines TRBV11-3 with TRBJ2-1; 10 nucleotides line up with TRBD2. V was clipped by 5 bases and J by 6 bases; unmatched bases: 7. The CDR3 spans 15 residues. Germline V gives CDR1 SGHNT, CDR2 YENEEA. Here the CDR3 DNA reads TGTGCCAGCAGCCCAGGGACTAGCGTCTTCAATGAGCAGTTCTTC. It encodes CASSPGTSVFNEQFF.

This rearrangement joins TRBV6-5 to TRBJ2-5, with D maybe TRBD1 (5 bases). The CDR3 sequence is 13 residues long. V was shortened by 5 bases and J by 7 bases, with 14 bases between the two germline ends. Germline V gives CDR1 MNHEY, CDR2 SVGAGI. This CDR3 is CASSLPGSGTQYF. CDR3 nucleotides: TGTGCCAGCAGTCTGCCAGGGTCGGGGACCCAGTACTTC.

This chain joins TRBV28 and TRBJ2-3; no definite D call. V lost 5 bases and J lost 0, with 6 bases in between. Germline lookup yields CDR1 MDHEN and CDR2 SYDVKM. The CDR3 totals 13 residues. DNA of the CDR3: TGTGCCAGCAGTAGAGGAAGCACAGATACGCAGTATTTT. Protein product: CASSRGSTDTQYF.

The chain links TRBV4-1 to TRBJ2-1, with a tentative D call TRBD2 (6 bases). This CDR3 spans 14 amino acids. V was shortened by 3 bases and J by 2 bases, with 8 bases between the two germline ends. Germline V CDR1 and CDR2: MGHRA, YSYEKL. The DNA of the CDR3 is TGCGCCAGCAGCCAGGGACTCACCTACAATGAGCAGTTCTTC. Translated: CASSQGLTYNEQFF.